One TCR beta chain is described in this entry. No antigen is known for it. At one of its ends the junction is not consistent with the germline gene, which may arise from a read error. MiXCR, run by TCRdb on the 5' RACE reads, gives a single entry per CDR3 protein. The profile shows 300,000 to 400,000 distinct CDR3 sequences, 20% to 25% of them singletons. This entry belongs to a study of T-cell memory formation after mild COVID-19. Study conclusions and caveats: Clones shrinking from day 15 to 85 showed even CD4/CD8 mixes; later expanders tilted CD4+.

The germline CDR1 and CDR2 sequences are SGHRS and YFSETQ. This CDR3 comprises 12 residues. The receptor was isolated from an adult woman who had mild COVID-19 (a few samples of this study predate the infection). Cell type and time point are not known. The sample comprised PBMCs or a T cell subset sorted from them (not recorded which). The V call is TRBV5-1, the J call TRBJ1-2; 8 nucleotides line up with TRBD1. The CDR3 sequence: CASSEDRAGWSF. The CDR3 DNA follows: TGCGCCAGCAGCGAGGACAGGGCCGGCTGGAGCTTC.